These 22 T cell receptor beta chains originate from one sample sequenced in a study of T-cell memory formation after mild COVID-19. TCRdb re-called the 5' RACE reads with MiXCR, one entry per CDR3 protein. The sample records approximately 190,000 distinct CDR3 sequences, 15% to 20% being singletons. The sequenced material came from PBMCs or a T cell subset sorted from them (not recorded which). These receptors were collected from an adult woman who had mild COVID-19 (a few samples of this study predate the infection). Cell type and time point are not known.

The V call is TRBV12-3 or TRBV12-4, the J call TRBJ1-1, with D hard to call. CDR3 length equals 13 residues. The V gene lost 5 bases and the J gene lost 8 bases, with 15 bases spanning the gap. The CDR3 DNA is TGTGCCAGCAGTCTCCCACCGGGGTCCGAAGCTTTCTTT. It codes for CASSLPPGSEAFF.

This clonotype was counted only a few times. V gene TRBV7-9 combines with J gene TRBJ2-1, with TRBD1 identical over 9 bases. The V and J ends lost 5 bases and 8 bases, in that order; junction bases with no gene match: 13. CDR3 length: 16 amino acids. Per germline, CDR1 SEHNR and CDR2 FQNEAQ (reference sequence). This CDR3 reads CASSPLGQGLADEQFF. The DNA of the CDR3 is TGTGCCAGCAGCCCACTCGGACAGGGGTTAGCGGATGAGCAGTTCTTC. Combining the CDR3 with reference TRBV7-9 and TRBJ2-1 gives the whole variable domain DTGVSQNPRHKITKRGQNVTFRCDPISEHNRLYWYRQTLGQGPEFLTYFQNEAQLEKSRLLSDRFSAERPKGSFSTLEIQRTEQGDSAMYLCASSPLGQGLADEQFFGPGTRLTVL.

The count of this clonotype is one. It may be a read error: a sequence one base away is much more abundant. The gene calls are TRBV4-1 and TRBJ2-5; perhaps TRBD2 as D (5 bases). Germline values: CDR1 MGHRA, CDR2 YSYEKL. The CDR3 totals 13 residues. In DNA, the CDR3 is TGCGCCAGCAGCCAAACTAGGCGAGAGACCCAGTGCTTC. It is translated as CASSQTRRETQCF.

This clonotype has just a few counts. The CDR3 reads CASSLTGNSEQFF. CDR3 nucleotides: TGTGCCAGCAGCTTGACAGGGAACTCTGAGCAGTTCTTC. The rearrangement links TRBV7-9 to TRBJ2-1; TRBD1 aligns across 7 bases. The V gene's germline CDR1 is SEHNR and CDR2 FQNEAQ (reference sequence). This CDR3 contains 13 residues. With 3 bases clipped from V and 9 bases from J, the junction kept 5 bases outside the gene matches. The full variable domain, its missing parts supplied by reference TRBV7-9 and TRBJ2-1, is DTGVSQNPRHKITKRGQNVTFRCDPISEHNRLYWYRQTLGQGPEFLTYFQNEAQLEKSRLLSDRFSAERPKGSFSTLEIQRTEQGDSAMYLCASSLTGNSEQFFGPGTRLTVL.

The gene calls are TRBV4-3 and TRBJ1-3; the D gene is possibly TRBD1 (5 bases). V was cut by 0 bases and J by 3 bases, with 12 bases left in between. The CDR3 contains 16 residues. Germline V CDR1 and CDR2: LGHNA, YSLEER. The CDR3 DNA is TGCGCCAGCAGCCAAGATGGAGGTGGGGGTGGAAACACCATATATTTT. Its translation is CASSQDGGGGGNTIYF.

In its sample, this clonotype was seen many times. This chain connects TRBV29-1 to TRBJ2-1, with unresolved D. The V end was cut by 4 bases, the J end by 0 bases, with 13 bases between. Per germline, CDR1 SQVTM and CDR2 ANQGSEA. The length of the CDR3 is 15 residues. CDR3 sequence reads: CSVGSSYSSYNEQFF. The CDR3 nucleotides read TGCAGCGTTGGGAGCTCTTACAGCTCCTACAATGAGCAGTTCTTC.

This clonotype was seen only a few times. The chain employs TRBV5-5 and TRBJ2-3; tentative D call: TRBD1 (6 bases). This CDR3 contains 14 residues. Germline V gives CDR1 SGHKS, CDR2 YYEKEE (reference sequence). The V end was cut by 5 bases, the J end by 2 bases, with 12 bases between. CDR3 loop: CASRNWDNTDTQYF. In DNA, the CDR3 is TGTGCCAGCAGGAATTGGGACAACACAGATACGCAGTATTTT.

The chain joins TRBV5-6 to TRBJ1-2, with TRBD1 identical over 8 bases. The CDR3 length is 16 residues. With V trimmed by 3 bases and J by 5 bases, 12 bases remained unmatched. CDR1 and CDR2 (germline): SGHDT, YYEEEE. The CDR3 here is CASSSRPRTGRYGYTF. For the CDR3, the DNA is TGTGCCAGCAGCTCACGACCCCGGACAGGGAGATATGGCTACACCTTC.

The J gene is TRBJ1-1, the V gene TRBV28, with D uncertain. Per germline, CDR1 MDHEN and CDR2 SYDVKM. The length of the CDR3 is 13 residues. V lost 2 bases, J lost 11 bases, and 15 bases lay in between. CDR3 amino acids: CASSLSGLGSAFF. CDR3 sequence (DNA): TGTGCCAGCAGTTTAAGCGGGTTGGGAAGTGCTTTCTTT.

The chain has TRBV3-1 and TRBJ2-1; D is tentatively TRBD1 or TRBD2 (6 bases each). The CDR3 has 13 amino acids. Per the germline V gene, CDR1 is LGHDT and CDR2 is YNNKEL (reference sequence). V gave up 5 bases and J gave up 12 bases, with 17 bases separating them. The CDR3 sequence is CASSAIGGLGQFF. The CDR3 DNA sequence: TGTGCCAGCAGCGCGATTGGGGGGCTCGGGCAGTTCTTC.

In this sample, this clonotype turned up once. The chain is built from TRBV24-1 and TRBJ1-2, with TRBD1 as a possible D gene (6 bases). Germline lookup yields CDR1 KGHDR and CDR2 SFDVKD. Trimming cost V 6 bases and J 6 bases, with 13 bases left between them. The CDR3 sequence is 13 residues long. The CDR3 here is CATSHRALNGYTF. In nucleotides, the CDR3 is TGTGCCACCAGTCACAGGGCGTTAAATGGCTACACCTTC.

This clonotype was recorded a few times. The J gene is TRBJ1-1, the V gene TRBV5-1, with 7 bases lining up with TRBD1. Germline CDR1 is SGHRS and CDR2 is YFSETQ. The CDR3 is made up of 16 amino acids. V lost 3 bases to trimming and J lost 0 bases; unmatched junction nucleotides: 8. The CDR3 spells CASSSKQGQLNTEAFF. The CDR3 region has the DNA TGCGCCAGCAGCTCTAAACAGGGACAGTTGAACACTGAAGCTTTCTTT.

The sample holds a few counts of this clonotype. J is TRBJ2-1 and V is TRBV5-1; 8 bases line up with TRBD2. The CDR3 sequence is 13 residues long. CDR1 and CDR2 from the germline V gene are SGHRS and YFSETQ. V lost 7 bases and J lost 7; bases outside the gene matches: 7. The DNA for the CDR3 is TGCGCCAGCGGACGGGGGGGCGGAAATGAGCAGTTCTTC. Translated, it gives CASGRGGGNEQFF.

The CDR3 sequence: CAWSLTGIQPQHF. CDR3 sequence (DNA): TGTGCCTGGAGTCTGACAGGGATTCAGCCCCAGCATTTT. The chain is built from TRBV30 and TRBJ1-5; 7 bases fit TRBD1. This CDR3 comprises 13 residues. V dropped 2 bases and J dropped 6; count of bases not matched to a gene: 4. Germline V gives CDR1 GTSNPN, CDR2 SVGIG (reference sequence).

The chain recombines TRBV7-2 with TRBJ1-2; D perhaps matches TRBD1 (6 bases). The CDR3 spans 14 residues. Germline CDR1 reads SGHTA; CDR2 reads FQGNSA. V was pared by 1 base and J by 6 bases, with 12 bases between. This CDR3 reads CASSLGPGADGYTF. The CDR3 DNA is TGTGCCAGCAGCTTAGGGCCGGGGGCGGATGGCTACACCTTC.

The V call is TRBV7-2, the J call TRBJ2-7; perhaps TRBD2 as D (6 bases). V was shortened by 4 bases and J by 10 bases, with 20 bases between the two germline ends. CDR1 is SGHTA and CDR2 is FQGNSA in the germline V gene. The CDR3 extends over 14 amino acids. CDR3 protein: CASSSIGGARNQYF. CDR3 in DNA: TGTGCCAGCAGCTCAATAGGCGGGGCGCGGAACCAGTACTTC.

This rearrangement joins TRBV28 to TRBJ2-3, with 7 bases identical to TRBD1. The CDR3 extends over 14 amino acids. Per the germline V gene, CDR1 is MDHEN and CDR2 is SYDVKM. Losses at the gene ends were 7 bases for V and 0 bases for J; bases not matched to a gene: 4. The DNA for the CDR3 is TGTGCCAGCACAGGGACAGATAGCACAGATACGCAGTATTTT. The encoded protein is CASTGTDSTDTQYF.

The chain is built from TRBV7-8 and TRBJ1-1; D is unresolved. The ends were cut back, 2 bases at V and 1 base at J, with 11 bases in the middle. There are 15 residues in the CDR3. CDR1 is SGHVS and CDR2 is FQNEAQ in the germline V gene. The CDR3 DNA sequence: TGTGCCAGCAGCTTAACGACCCAGGCGAACACTGAAGCTTTCTTT. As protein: CASSLTTQANTEAFF.

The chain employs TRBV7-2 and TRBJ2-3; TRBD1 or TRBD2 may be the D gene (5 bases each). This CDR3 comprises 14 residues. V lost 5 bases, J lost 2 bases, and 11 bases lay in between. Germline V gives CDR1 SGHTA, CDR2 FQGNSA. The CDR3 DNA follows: TGTGCCAGCAGCACGGGACCCCACACAGATACGCAGTATTTT. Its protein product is CASSTGPHTDTQYF.

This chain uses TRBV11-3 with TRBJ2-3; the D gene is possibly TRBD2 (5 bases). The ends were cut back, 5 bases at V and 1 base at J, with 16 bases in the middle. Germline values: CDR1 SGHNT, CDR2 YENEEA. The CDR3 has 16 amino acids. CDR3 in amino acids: CASSEGDPFRTDTQYF. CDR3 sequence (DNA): TGTGCCAGCAGCGAGGGAGATCCCTTCCGCACAGATACGCAGTATTTT. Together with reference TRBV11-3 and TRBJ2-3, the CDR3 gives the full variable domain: EAGVVQSPRYKIIEKKQPVAFWCNPISGHNTLYWYLQNLGQGPELLIRYENEEAVDDSQLPKDRFSAERLKGVDSTLKIQPAELGDSAVYLCASSEGDPFRTDTQYFGPGTRLTVL.

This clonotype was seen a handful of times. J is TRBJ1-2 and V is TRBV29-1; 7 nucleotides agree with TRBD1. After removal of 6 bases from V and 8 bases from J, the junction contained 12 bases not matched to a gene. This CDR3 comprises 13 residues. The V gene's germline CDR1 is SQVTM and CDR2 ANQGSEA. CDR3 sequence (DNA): TGCAGCGTAGACAGGGCGGCGATGAGCGGCTACACCTTC. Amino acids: CSVDRAAMSGYTF.

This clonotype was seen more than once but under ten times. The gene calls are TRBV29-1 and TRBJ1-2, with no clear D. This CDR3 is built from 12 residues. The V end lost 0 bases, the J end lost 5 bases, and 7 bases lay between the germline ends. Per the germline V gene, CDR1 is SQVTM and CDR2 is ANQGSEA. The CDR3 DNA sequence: TGCAGCGTTGAAGAGGCCTTTTATGGCTACACCTTC. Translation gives CSVEEAFYGYTF.